This T cell receptor (beta chain) was profiled in a study of cytomegalovirus exposure and HLA in healthy donors. Study-level results: Relative to equally common others, HLA-associated TCR beta chains showed greater clonal expansion in a later analysis. Segments of the TCR beta V type were, in most cases, productive about 87% or about 30% of the time in an earlier analysis. Beyond CMV serostatus, there was no information to go on about immune exposure.

Remarks on this clone: What it binds is not known. Other DNA sequences of this sample code for an identical CDR3.

Trimming left V 8 bases short and J 2 bases short, with 9 bases between. Germline values: CDR1 SQVTM, CDR2 ANQGSEA. The CDR3 runs to 12 residues. Both 60 Vbeta primers and 13 Jbeta primers went into the PCR. TCRdb's table, derived via immunoSEQ multiplex PCR, lists solely in-frame clones and lacks some. This sample carries roughly 110,000 clones, around 79% of them seen once, and the ten largest clones take roughly 3.9%. The sequence came from a man aged 60 to 69 in good health and CMV-seronegative. Sequenced material: PBMCs. J is TRBJ2-2 and V is TRBV29-1; D gene unclear. The CDR3 DNA is TGCAGCCTCAGGCAAAACACCGGGGAGCTGTTTTTT. Protein: CSLRQNTGELFF.